A selection of T cell receptor beta chains follows, all from one sample in a study of Ad26.COV2.S vaccination and SARS-CoV-2 variants. Assay: immunoSEQ multiplex PCR; the TCRdb copy retains only in-frame clones and omits some. The table records approximately 420,000 clones, roughly 90% of them present only once. The specimen comprised peripheral blood, sampled in a trial of Ad26.COV2.S vaccine versus placebo. The source of these receptors is a person aged 18 to 59 who received the Ad26.COV2.S COVID-19 vaccine or a placebo. CDR3s include the opening cysteine and the closing phenylalanine or tryptophan. D genes are given only for firm matches. Rows may omit the clone size; those that give it use once, few, many or a size class.

abundance,d_gene,j_gene,v_gene,CDR3nt,CDR3aa
.,.,TRBJ2-1,TRBV7-9,TGTGCCAGCAGCTTAGGACACCCCTTCTCCTACAATGAGCAGTTCTTC,CASSLGHPFSYNEQFF
few,.,TRBJ2-5,TRBV11-1,TGTGCCAGCAGCTCTAGAGCCGGGATCCAAGAGACCCAGTACTTC,CASSSRAGIQETQYF
.,TRBD1,TRBJ2-2,TRBV9,TGTGCCAGCAGCGCCGTGACAGGGGCCGGGGAGCTGTTTTTT,CASSAVTGAGELFF
.,TRBD1,TRBJ2-7,TRBV2,TGTGCCAGCAGTGAAGTGAGGACAGGGACGGGCGAGCAGTACTTC,CASSEVRTGTGEQYF
.,.,TRBJ2-7,TRBV5-4,TGTGCCACACATACCCGAGGAGGAACCTACGAGCAGTACTTC,CATHTRGGTYEQYF
.,.,TRBJ2-2,TRBV30,TGTGCCTTGACAGGATTGAACACCGGGGAGCTGTTTTTT,CALTGLNTGELFF
.,TRBD1,TRBJ1-5,TRBV6-6,TGTGCCAGCAGTCCTGGACAGGGGCCCTGGGACCAGCCCCAGCATTTT,CASSPGQGPWDQPQHF
.,.,TRBJ1-1,TRBV7-9,TGTGCCAGCAGCCAAAGTCTCGCGGTAGGGGCTTTCTTT,CASSQSLAVGAFF
.,.,TRBJ2-7,TRBV30,TGTGCCTGGAGTCCTGGTTTCGGCTCCTACGAGCAGTACTTC,CAWSPGFGSYEQYF
.,TRBD1,TRBJ2-7,TRBV18,TGTGCCAGCTCACGAGGACAGGCCGGAGTCTACGAGCAGTACTTC,CASSRGQAGVYEQYF
few,TRBD1,TRBJ2-6,TRBV19,TGTGCCAGTAGTGTTTTACCGGGACAGACCTCTGGGGCCAACGTCCTGACTTTC,CASSVLPGQTSGANVLTF
.,.,TRBJ1-2,TRBV18,TGTGCCAGCTCACCACCGGCAAATTATGGCTACACCTTC,CASSPPANYGYTF
.,.,TRBJ1-2,TRBV24-1,TGTGCCACCAGTGTGGGTTCACATGGCTACACCTTC,CATSVGSHGYTF
.,.,TRBJ2-2,TRBV4-3,TGCGCCAGCAGCCAAGATGGGCAGTCGAACACCGGGGAGCTGTTTTTT,CASSQDGQSNTGELFF
.,.,TRBJ2-7,TRBV12-3/TRBV12-4,TGTGCCAGCAGTTTCCGTAGAACCTACGAGCAGTACTTC,CASSFRRTYEQYF
.,.,TRBJ2-2,TRBV10-3,TGTGCCATCAGTGAGTTTCCCGGGGAGCTGTTTTTT,CAISEFPGELFF
.,.,TRBJ2-2,TRBV6-2/TRBV6-3,TGTGCCAGCAGTATAGACAGCTGGGAAAACACCGGGGAGCTGTTTTTT,CASSIDSWENTGELFF
.,.,TRBJ2-5,TRBV10-2,TGCGCCAGCAGTGAGTCCAGGAGGGAGACCCAGTACTTC,CASSESRRETQYF
once,.,TRBJ1-5,TRBV6-6,TGTGCCAGCAGAAACGGGATAGTTGGTCAGCCCCAGCATTTT,CASRNGIVGQPQHF
.,.,TRBJ1-1,TRBV9,TGTGCCAGCAGCGTAGCAGGATTCACTGAAGCTTTCTTT,CASSVAGFTEAFF
few,TRBD2,TRBJ2-3,TRBV5-1,TGCGCCAGCAGCCCCATTCCGGGGAGGGGCACAGATACGCAGTATTTT,CASSPIPGRGTDTQYF
.,.,TRBJ1-1,TRBV9,TGTGCCAGCAGCGTGCTAACCGGGACAAGTTTTACTGAAGCTTTCTTT,CASSVLTGTSFTEAFF
.,.,TRBJ1-1,TRBV6-5,TGTGCCAGCATGGGCCCAGATGTTAGGGCTTTCTTT,CASMGPDVRAFF
.,TRBD1,TRBJ2-5,TRBV5-5,TGTGCCAGCAGCCGCGCAGGGGGAGAGACCCAGTACTTC,CASSRAGGETQYF
.,TRBD1,TRBJ1-6,TRBV5-1,TGCGCCAGCAGCTCCCTTGAGACAGGGGGAAATTCACCCCTCCACTTT,CASSSLETGGNSPLHF
.,.,TRBJ1-4,TRBV11-2,TGTGCCAGCAGCTCGAGCCTCGGGGAACTGTTTTTT,CASSSSLGELFF
.,TRBD1,TRBJ1-5,TRBV2,TGTGCCAGCAGGGGGACAGGGTCAAATCAGCCCCAGCATTTT,CASRGTGSNQPQHF
.,.,TRBJ1-5,TRBV27,TGTGCCAGCAGCCCGGGGGGGGGCCCAAATCAGCCCCAGCATTTT,CASSPGGGPNQPQHF
.,.,TRBJ1-1,TRBV5-6,TGTGCCAGCAGCTTGGAGTATCCGGGGGCTGAAGCTTTCTTT,CASSLEYPGAEAFF
.,.,TRBJ2-7,TRBV5-1,TGCGCCAGCAGCTGGAACACAGTTTACGAGCAGTACTTC,CASSWNTVYEQYF